The rows below give T cell receptor beta chains drawn from one sample of a study of T cells after yellow fever vaccination. One entry per CDR3 protein, called by TCRdb with MiXCR from the 5' RACE reads. The data contain hundreds of thousands of distinct CDR3 sequences, approximately 9% of them singletons. The specimen comprised PBMCs, sampled on the day of the first yellow fever vaccination. The receptor source for this set is a man in his late teens or twenties who received the YFV17D yellow fever vaccine. Both conserved end residues are part of each CDR3. The order of the fields is J gene, clone size, V gene, D gene, CDR3 DNA, CDR3 protein. D genes are given only for firm matches. Not all rows give a size; the values are once, few, many and, for expanded clones, a class.

TRBJ1-1 | few | TRBV5-1 | - | TGCGCCAGCAGCTTGCTGCGGCCCAACACTGAAGCTTTCTTT | CASSLLRPNTEAFF
TRBJ1-2 | - | TRBV20-1 | - | TGCAGTGCTAGATCACCTCAGGGTGTCTATGGCTACACCTTC | CSARSPQGVYGYTF
TRBJ1-2 | - | TRBV2 | - | TGTGCCAGCAGAGGGACCGAATCTTACTATGGCTACACCTTC | CASRGTESYYGYTF
TRBJ2-2 | - | TRBV9 | TRBD2 | TGTGCCAGCAGCCAGTCCCTTCATAGCGGGGGGGCCCTCACCGGGGAGCTGTTTTTT | CASSQSLHSGGALTGELFF
TRBJ2-5 | - | TRBV6-2/TRBV6-3 | - | TGTGCCAGCAGTTACTCGAGGGTCCCAGAGACCCAGTACTTC | CASSYSRVPETQYF
TRBJ2-3 | many | TRBV7-2 | TRBD2 | TGTGCCAGCAGCCCCGGACTAGCGAGCACAGATACGCAGTATTTT | CASSPGLASTDTQYF
TRBJ2-1 | few | TRBV27 | - | TGTGCCAGCAGAAAGACAGGGAGGAATGAGCAGTTCTTC | CASRKTGRNEQFF
TRBJ2-3 | few | TRBV4-1 | - | TGCGCCAGCAGCCAAGTTCGCCGCACAGATACGCAGTATTTT | CASSQVRRTDTQYF
TRBJ2-2 | - | TRBV5-1 | TRBD2 | TGCGCCAGCAGCTTCGGGCGGGGGACGGGCACCGGGGAGCTGTTTTTT | CASSFGRGTGTGELFF
TRBJ1-1 | few | TRBV7-2 | - | TGTGCCAGCAGCTTAGAGTTTGTATCGGGGTACACTGAAGCTTTCTTT | CASSLEFVSGYTEAFF
TRBJ2-3 | many | TRBV5-1 | - | TGCGCCAGCAGCTTGGGGACAGTCACAGATACGCAGTATTTT | CASSLGTVTDTQYF
TRBJ2-3 | - | TRBV7-2 | - | TGTGCCAGCAAGCCCCCGGGCGGGTCCAGCACAGATACGCAGTATTTT | CASKPPGGSSTDTQYF
TRBJ2-5 | many | TRBV24-1 | - | TGTGCCACCAGCGCGCCCGGGGGTCCATCAGAGACCCAGTACTTC | CATSAPGGPSETQYF
TRBJ2-1 | few | TRBV6-5 | - | TGTGCCAGCAGTTACCTCGTGGGAGGGGGCGAGGATGAGCAGTTCTTC | CASSYLVGGGEDEQFF
TRBJ2-7 | few | TRBV20-1 | - | TGCAGTGCTAGAGAGAGTTACGAGCAGTACTTC | CSARESYEQYF
TRBJ2-1 | few | TRBV6-5 | - | TGTGCCAGCAGTTACTCCCTGACAACCCTCTACAATGAGCAGTTCTTC | CASSYSLTTLYNEQFF
TRBJ2-2 | few | TRBV7-3 | TRBD1 | TGTGCCAGCAGCCCGTACGGACAGGGGTCCGGGGAGCTGTTTTTT | CASSPYGQGSGELFF
TRBJ2-5 | few | TRBV7-2 | TRBD2 | TGTGCCAGCAGCTCCCGGGGGGGGTACGAGACCCAGTACTTC | CASSSRGGYETQYF
TRBJ2-5 | once | TRBV20-1 | - | TGCAGTGCCCCGGCGACTGCCCAAGAGGCCCAGTACTTC | CSAPATAQEAQYF
TRBJ1-2 | - | TRBV21-1 | - | TGTGCCAGCAGCAAAGCTCCCTGGGCAGGGAGAGGCTACACCTTC | CASSKAPWAGRGYTF
TRBJ2-2 | - | TRBV12-3/TRBV12-4 | - | TGTGCCGGCTCATTTACTCGGGCCGGGGAGCTGTTTTTT | CAGSFTRAGELFF
TRBJ2-2 | - | TRBV20-1 | TRBD2 | TGCAGTGCTAGGTCGGCCGGGGGAGGGACCGGGGAGCTGTTTTTT | CSARSAGGGTGELFF
TRBJ1-1 | - | TRBV6-2/TRBV6-3 | - | TGTGCCAGCAGGATTTACGAGTGGGGGCTGAACACTGAAGCTTTCTTT | CASRIYEWGLNTEAFF
TRBJ2-7 | - | TRBV12-3/TRBV12-4 | - | TGTGCCAGCACCGGACATAGAACCTACGAGCAGTACTTC | CASTGHRTYEQYF
TRBJ2-6 | many | TRBV28 | - | TGTGCCAGCAGTTCCTCGGGCTCTGGGGCCAACGTCCTGACTTTC | CASSSSGSGANVLTF
TRBJ1-5 | - | TRBV20-1 | TRBD1 | TGCAGTGCTAGCTCAGGGGGTTATAGCAATCAGCCCCAGCATTTT | CSASSGGYSNQPQHF
TRBJ2-1 | few | TRBV12-3/TRBV12-4 | - | TGTGCCAGCAGTCTCAGGGGCGCGGGTACGAATGAGCAGTTCTTC | CASSLRGAGTNEQFF
TRBJ2-2 | few | TRBV30 | - | TGTGCCTGGAGTACGGGTCCCGGGGAGCTGTTTTTT | CAWSTGPGELFF
TRBJ2-4 | few | TRBV18 | - | TGTGCCAGCTCACCACTGGAAGGAGCCAAAAACATTCAGTACTTC | CASSPLEGAKNIQYF
TRBJ1-5 | - | TRBV6-5 | TRBD1 | TGTGCCAGCAGTTACAGGGGGCATAGCAATCAGCCCCAGCATTTT | CASSYRGHSNQPQHF
TRBJ2-1 | few | TRBV5-8 | - | TGTGCCAGCAGCTTGGGTGTGGGGCGGGCCTACAATGAGCAGTTCTTC | CASSLGVGRAYNEQFF
TRBJ2-1 | - | TRBV20-1 | - | TGCAGTGCTAGAGAGGGGGGGCAAGCGTACAATGAGCAGTTCTTC | CSAREGGQAYNEQFF
TRBJ2-2 | - | TRBV7-7 | - | TGTGCCAGCAGACCGGCCGGAGGCGGGGAGCTGTTTTTT | CASRPAGGGELFF
TRBJ1-2 | few | TRBV6-2/TRBV6-3 | TRBD1 | TGTGCCAGCAGTTACGGGACAGGGGGCGACTATGGCTACACCTTC | CASSYGTGGDYGYTF
TRBJ1-1 | - | TRBV6-5 | - | TGTGCCAGCAGTTACTCTGGCGGACAGAACACTGAAGCTTTCTTT | CASSYSGGQNTEAFF
TRBJ2-3 | few | TRBV5-4 | - | TGTGCCAGCAGCTTAGTGAGCCCCACAGATACGCAGTATTTT | CASSLVSPTDTQYF
TRBJ2-2 | few | TRBV12-5 | TRBD1 | TGTGCTAGTGGTTTCCTTCTCAGGGGGCCAGGAACCGGGGAGCTGTTTTTT | CASGFLLRGPGTGELFF
TRBJ2-5 | many | TRBV7-2 | - | TGTGCCAGCAGCTTAGTGGGCTATCAAGCTGTCCAGTACTTC | CASSLVGYQAVQYF
TRBJ2-5 | few | TRBV11-1 | - | TGTGCCAGCAGCGGCGACCCCTGGGGAGGGACAGCACAAGAGACCCAGTACTTC | CASSGDPWGGTAQETQYF
TRBJ2-7 | few | TRBV30 | - | TGTGCCTGGAGTGTAACAGGAAACTACGAGCAGTACTTC | CAWSVTGNYEQYF
TRBJ1-1 | few | TRBV10-3 | - | TGTGCCATCAGTGAGAGGGACGGGACTGAAGCTTTCTTT | CAISERDGTEAFF
TRBJ2-7 | few | TRBV5-1 | - | TGCGCCAGCAGCTTGGTCAGCCCCTACGAGCAGTACTTC | CASSLVSPYEQYF
TRBJ2-6 | few | TRBV5-1 | - | TGCGCCAGCAGCCCCAGATGGGTTACAGTTCCAAGCTCTGGGGCCAACGTCCTGACTTTC | CASSPRWVTVPSSGANVLTF
TRBJ1-1 | many | TRBV6-6 | - | TGTGCCAGCAGCCTCCGGCCCCACACTGAAGCTTTCTTT | CASSLRPHTEAFF
TRBJ1-1 | few | TRBV5-4 | - | TGTGCCAGCAACGCAGGGCGCGGGACTGAAGCTTTCTTT | CASNAGRGTEAFF
TRBJ2-2 | - | TRBV7-2 | - | TGTGCCAGCAGCTCCAGGGCCTCCGGGGAGCTGTTTTTT | CASSSRASGELFF
TRBJ2-3 | - | TRBV5-8 | - | TGTGCCAGCAGTGGAGATACGCAGTATTTT | CASSGDTQYF
TRBJ1-6 | - | TRBV7-2 | TRBD1 | TGTGCCAGCAGCCCCTGGACAGGGGCTATTAATAATTCACCCCTCCACTTT | CASSPWTGAINNSPLHF
TRBJ2-5 | - | TRBV6-2/TRBV6-3 | - | TGTGCCAGCAGTTATCCCGGGGAGACCCAGTACTTC | CASSYPGETQYF
TRBJ1-3 | - | TRBV20-1 | - | TGCAGTGCAGGACCAAAGAGTTCCTCTGGAAACACCATATATTTT | CSAGPKSSSGNTIYF